A selection of T cell receptor beta chains follows, all from one sample in a study of identical twins. Each CDR3 protein gets one entry after TCRdb re-called the 5' RACE reads with MiXCR. The sample yields around 1.7 million distinct CDR3 sequences, roughly a third seen once. Sample: cord blood. All receptors come from a newborn girl in good health. CDR3s include the opening cysteine and the closing phenylalanine or tryptophan. D genes are given only for firm matches. Size values are once, few and many counts, or a class for expanded clones, and some rows have none.

abundance | j_gene | v_gene | d_gene | CDR3aa | CDR3nt
few | TRBJ2-3 | TRBV7-2 | - | CASSLAHGLSTDTQYF | TGTGCCAGCAGCTTAGCGCACGGACTGTCCACAGATACGCAGTATTTT
- | TRBJ2-1 | TRBV7-2 | TRBD2 | CASSLAPSGGVKVQFF | TGTGCCAGCAGCTTAGCCCCTAGCGGGGGGGTTAAGGTGCAGTTCTTC
- | TRBJ2-1 | TRBV27 | TRBD1 | CASSLETGGNNEQFF | TGTGCCAGCAGTTTGGAGACAGGGGGAAACAATGAGCAGTTCTTC
- | TRBJ2-6 | TRBV6-5 | - | CASSYSISGANVLTF | TGTGCCAGCAGTTACTCGATCTCTGGGGCCAACGTCCTGACTTTC
- | TRBJ2-7 | TRBV18 | TRBD2 | CASSPQTSGAYEQYF | TGTGCCAGCTCACCACAAACTAGCGGGGCCTACGAGCAGTACTTC
few | TRBJ2-1 | TRBV12-3/TRBV12-4 | TRBD2 | CASTKRERGHNEQFF | TGTGCCAGCACTAAAAGGGAGCGGGGACACAATGAGCAGTTCTTC
- | TRBJ2-3 | TRBV20-1 | TRBD2 | CSAPTSGGFTDTQYF | TGCAGTGCCCCAACTAGCGGGGGCTTCACAGATACGCAGTATTTT
- | TRBJ2-1 | TRBV28 | TRBD2 | CASLAGGWNEQFF | TGTGCCAGCTTAGCGGGAGGATGGAATGAGCAGTTCTTC
many | TRBJ2-3 | TRBV29-1 | - | CSADPGWGTDTQYF | TGCAGCGCCGACCCTGGGTGGGGCACAGATACGCAGTATTTT
- | TRBJ2-1 | TRBV5-1 | TRBD1 | CASSLGTGADEQFF | TGCGCCAGCAGCTTGGGCACAGGGGCCGATGAGCAGTTCTTC
few | TRBJ2-1 | TRBV4-2 | - | CASSLGTPRVGEQFF | TGTGCCAGCAGTCTAGGGACACCAAGAGTGGGTGAGCAGTTCTTC
- | TRBJ2-4 | TRBV11-2 | - | CASSLARGGIAKNIQYF | TGTGCCAGCAGCTTAGCCAGGGGCGGCATAGCCAAAAACATTCAGTACTTC
few | TRBJ2-3 | TRBV5-1 | - | CASSLAEPIWDTQYF | TGCGCCAGCAGCTTAGCGGAGCCGATATGGGATACGCAGTATTTT
few | TRBJ1-2 | TRBV29-1 | - | CSVSGYTF | TGCAGCGTTTCGGGCTACACCTTC
- | TRBJ1-1 | TRBV25-1 | - | CASSSHRVEAFF | TGTGCCAGCAGTTCCCACCGCGTTGAAGCTTTCTTT
once | TRBJ1-2 | TRBV20-1 | - | CSARDVATSVNYGYTF | TGCAGTGCTAGAGATGTAGCAACATCCGTTAACTATGGCTACACCTTC
- | TRBJ2-7 | TRBV7-9 | - | CASSYPGVEGEQYF | TGTGCCAGCAGCTACCCGGGAGTTGAAGGCGAGCAGTACTTC
- | TRBJ1-5 | TRBV6-7 | - | CASSYFRGNQPQHF | TGTGCCAGCAGTTACTTTCGGGGCAATCAGCCCCAGCATTTT
- | TRBJ1-1 | TRBV5-1 | TRBD1 | CASSRGDRGPAFF | TGCGCCAGCAGCCGCGGGGACAGGGGGCCAGCTTTCTTT
- | TRBJ2-3 | TRBV10-3 | TRBD2 | CAISARTSGFADTQYF | TGTGCCATCAGCGCACGGACTAGCGGGTTTGCAGATACGCAGTATTTT
few | TRBJ2-4 | TRBV28 | TRBD1 | CASSFPVPPGQGPQNIQYF | TGTGCCAGCAGTTTCCCCGTACCCCCGGGACAGGGGCCTCAAAACATTCAGTACTTC
- | TRBJ2-1 | TRBV3-1 | TRBD2 | CASSQVWGLAGGREQFF | TGTGCCAGCAGCCAAGTCTGGGGTCTAGCGGGAGGGCGCGAGCAGTTCTTC
- | TRBJ1-1 | TRBV4-1 | - | CASSQEVKDTEAFF | TGCGCCAGCAGCCAAGAAGTCAAGGACACTGAAGCTTTCTTT
- | TRBJ2-3 | TRBV5-6 | - | CASSPLGDRVTDTQYF | TGTGCCAGCAGCCCCCTCGGGGATCGGGTCACAGATACGCAGTATTTT
- | TRBJ1-2 | TRBV5-1 | TRBD1 | CASSLWGTGVYGYTF | TGCGCCAGCAGCTTGTGGGGGACAGGGGTCTATGGCTACACCTTC
few | TRBJ2-4 | TRBV9 | TRBD1 | CASSLRGQGPYIQYF | TGTGCCAGCAGCCTCAGGGGGCAGGGGCCGTACATTCAGTACTTC
few | TRBJ2-5 | TRBV2 | - | CASTQAQETQYF | TGTGCCAGCACCCAGGCCCAAGAGACCCAGTACTTC
- | TRBJ2-2 | TRBV9 | TRBD1 | CARTGTGRTGELFF | TGTGCCAGAACCGGGACAGGGAGGACCGGGGAGCTGTTTTTT
few | TRBJ2-7 | TRBV2 | TRBD1 | CASREGAIFPEQYF | TGTGCCAGCAGAGAGGGGGCAATTTTCCCCGAGCAGTACTTC
- | TRBJ2-7 | TRBV7-9 | - | CASSLNAPGYEQYF | TGTGCCAGCAGCTTAAACGCCCCGGGCTACGAGCAGTACTTC
- | TRBJ2-7 | TRBV2 | TRBD1 | CASKKTGTGVAYEQYF | TGTGCCAGCAAGAAAACCGGGACAGGGGTTGCCTACGAGCAGTACTTC
- | TRBJ2-7 | TRBV20-1 | - | CSARNLRSSYNEQYF | TGCAGTGCTAGAAACCTTAGATCCTCCTACAATGAGCAGTACTTC
- | TRBJ1-6 | TRBV2 | - | CASNSYSPLHF | TGTGCCAGCAACTCCTATTCACCCCTCCACTTT
- | TRBJ1-4 | TRBV5-1 | TRBD1 | CASSFGTGGWEKLFF | TGCGCCAGCAGCTTCGGGACAGGGGGATGGGAAAAACTGTTTTTT
- | TRBJ1-5 | TRBV27 | - | CASSLTGIGNQPQHF | TGTGCCAGCAGTTTAACGGGGATAGGAAATCAGCCCCAGCATTTT
- | TRBJ2-7 | TRBV2 | TRBD1 | CASSEASGTGYEQYF | TGTGCCAGCAGTGAAGCGTCCGGGACAGGTTACGAGCAGTACTTC
few | TRBJ1-2 | TRBV25-1 | - | CASSEGTTNYGYTF | TGTGCCAGCAGTGAAGGGACAACTAACTATGGCTACACCTTC
few | TRBJ2-1 | TRBV20-1 | TRBD2 | CSAKLAGPPQFF | TGCAGTGCTAAACTAGCGGGGCCCCCGCAGTTCTTC
- | TRBJ1-2 | TRBV14 | TRBD1 | CASSRLDRNGYTF | TGTGCCAGCAGCCGATTGGACAGGAACGGCTACACCTTC
- | TRBJ2-1 | TRBV5-1 | - | CASKGVVVNERFF | TGCGCCAGCAAGGGTGTGGTTGTAAATGAGCGGTTCTTC
- | TRBJ2-5 | TRBV7-8 | TRBD2 | CASSLVLPSGRETQYF | TGTGCCAGCAGCTTAGTTCTGCCTAGCGGGAGAGAGACCCAGTACTTC
- | TRBJ2-3 | TRBV20-1 | TRBD2 | CRPASGGYYGTDTQYF | TGCAGGCCGGCTAGCGGGGGGTACTATGGCACAGATACGCAGTATTTT
many | TRBJ2-3 | TRBV5-1 | - | CASSLTVRGLTDTQYF | TGCGCCAGCAGCTTGACTGTACGGGGTCTCACAGATACGCAGTATTTT
many | TRBJ1-2 | TRBV5-1 | - | CASSFGGSYGYTF | TGTGCCAGCAGTTTCGGCGGCTCCTATGGCTACACCTTC
- | TRBJ2-1 | TRBV4-2 | TRBD2 | CANSQETSGRNEQFF | TGTGCCAACAGCCAAGAAACTAGCGGGAGGAATGAGCAGTTCTTC
few | TRBJ1-2 | TRBV20-1 | - | CSAPKLDGYTF | TGCAGTGCCCCCAAGCTGGATGGCTACACCTTC
- | TRBJ2-7 | TRBV27 | - | CASSLRLVPYNEQYF | TGTGCCAGCAGTTTGCGACTAGTCCCTTACAACGAGCAGTACTTC
- | TRBJ2-6 | TRBV20-1 | - | CSARDWAVRSGANVLTF | TGCAGTGCTAGAGATTGGGCAGTCCGATCCGGGGCCAACGTCCTGACTTTC
few | TRBJ1-5 | TRBV20-1 | - | CSAGRGRINQPQHF | TGCAGTGCCGGCCGAGGGCGGATCAATCAGCCCCAGCATTTT
few | TRBJ2-3 | TRBV4-1 | - | CASSQDGAGAATDTQYF | TGCGCCAGCAGCCAAGATGGGGCGGGGGCCGCCACAGATACGCAGTATTTT
- | TRBJ1-1 | TRBV3-1 | - | CASSQARVSTEAFF | TGTGCCAGCAGCCAAGCTCGGGTAAGCACTGAAGCTTTCTTT
few | TRBJ2-1 | TRBV12-3/TRBV12-4 | - | CASSFRGVGSSYNEQFF | TGTGCCAGCAGTTTTCGGGGTGTCGGGAGCTCCTACAATGAGCAGTTCTTC